This entry describes one TCR beta chain. Its target is unknown. Primers included in the PCR were 60 Vbeta and 13 Jbeta primers. Only in-frame clones appear in the TCRdb table, and some are missing; sequencing was by immunoSEQ multiplex PCR. The sample lists about 120,000 clones, over 60% seen once, with approximately 2.4% in the top ten. The sample originates from a study of cytomegalovirus exposure and HLA in healthy donors. Study-level background: HLA-typed donors were the source of some 85 million unique TCRs, which an early data release held.

CDR1 and CDR2 from the germline V gene are SNHLY and FYNNEI. This CDR3 spans 13 amino acids. V trimming: 5 bases; J trimming: 5 bases; junction bases outside the gene matches: 6. Findings and caveats of the study: Cytomegalovirus-associated TCR beta chains were listed, numbering some 170. Later, an analysis found that common viral pathogens appeared to be linked with several of the most significant clusters. Indistinguishable V segments, including TRBV6-2 and TRBV6-3, were excluded.

The rearrangement joins TRBV2 to TRBJ2-7; 7 bases align to TRBD1. This TCR came from a female donor in good health and CMV-seronegative. The source material was PBMCs. Written as DNA, the CDR3 is TGTGCCAGCAGTTCACAGGGGACCAACGAGCAGTACTTC. It is translated as CASSSQGTNEQYF.